This T cell receptor beta chain was observed in a study of cytomegalovirus exposure and HLA in healthy donors. The PCR contained 60 Vbeta and 13 Jbeta primers. Generated by immunoSEQ multiplex PCR, the TCRdb table keeps only in-frame clones and is missing some. The data show about 140,000 clones, with under 85% seen just once and roughly 0.87% held by the top ten. Germline CDR1 MNHEY, CDR2 SVGAGI. The CDR3 runs to 13 residues. The V end was cut by 10 bases, the J end by 8 bases, with 15 bases between. This TCR derives from a man younger than 30 in good health and CMV-seronegative. J is TRBJ1-6 and V is TRBV6-5; no definite D call. Material for sequencing was PBMCs. Written as DNA, the CDR3 is TGTGCCACCAAACCAGGCCGGCATTCACCCCTCCACTTT. Amino acid sequence: CATKPGRHSPLHF.